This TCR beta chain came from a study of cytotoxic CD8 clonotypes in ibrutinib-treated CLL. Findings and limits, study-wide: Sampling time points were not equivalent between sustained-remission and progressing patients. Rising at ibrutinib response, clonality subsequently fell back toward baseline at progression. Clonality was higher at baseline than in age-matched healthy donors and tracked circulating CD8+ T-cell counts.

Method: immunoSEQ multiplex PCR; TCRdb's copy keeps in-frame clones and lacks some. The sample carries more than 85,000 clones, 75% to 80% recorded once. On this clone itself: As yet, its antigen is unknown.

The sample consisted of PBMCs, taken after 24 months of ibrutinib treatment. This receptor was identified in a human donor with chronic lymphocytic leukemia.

DNA of the CDR3: TGTGCCACCGGGATCGGGAACACTGAAGCTTTCTTT. This codes for CATGIGNTEAFF. The V and J genes are TRBV6-6 and TRBJ1-1; no firm D call. With 10 bases removed from V and 1 base from J, the gap between germline ends came to 10 bases. The CDR3 is 12 amino acids. Per the germline V gene, CDR1 is MNHNY and CDR2 is SVGAGI (reference sequence).